This TCR beta chain is from a study of blood T cell repertoires in COVID-19. The data were produced by immunoSEQ multiplex PCR, yet TCRdb's version contains in-frame clones alone and is incomplete. The profile shows 270,000 or so clones, 83% of them singletons. This CDR3 spans 14 amino acids. Trimming left V 2 bases short and J 10 bases short, with 13 bases between. Germline CDR1 reads SGHTS; CDR2 reads YDEGEE. Sequenced material: peripheral blood. This chain connects TRBV5-8 to TRBJ1-6; weak D call: TRBD1 (6 bases). The sequence derives from a woman aged 45 to 65 who had recovered from COVID-19. The CDR3 region has the DNA TGTGCCAGCAGCTTACAGGGCGCAAGCTCACCCCTCCACTTT. Protein product: CASSLQGASSPLHF.